This TCR beta chain derives from a study of Ad26.COV2.S vaccination and SARS-CoV-2 variants. Study-wide findings and caveats: Breadth measured for non-spike TCRs was similar across vaccine and placebo recipients.

Points on this clone: Its antigen is not known.

Clones were sequenced by immunoSEQ multiplex PCR, and TCRdb holds only the in-frame ones, with some missing. There are over 130,000 clones in the sample; 80% to 90% occur only once, and 4% to 6% lies in the top ten. The CDR3 is 14 amino acids. The V and J ends lost 3 bases and 5 bases respectively, with 16 bases between them. Germline V gene sequence: CDR1 DFQATT, CDR2 SNEGSKA (reference sequence). This chain joins TRBV20-1 and TRBJ1-1, with D unclear. The material was peripheral blood, obtained after recovery from COVID-19. The source is a human donor who had recovered from COVID-19. CDR3 protein: CSASPAGGGTEAFF. The CDR3 DNA is TGCAGTGCTAGTCCGGCAGGAGGAGGGACTGAAGCTTTCTTT.